This TCR beta chain was sequenced in a study of T cells in localized non-small cell lung cancer. Study-wide results and limits: Adjacent lung tissue had a median around 50 of the top 100 clones found in the tumor. Only one tumor region was sequenced, so heterogeneity remains possible. Adjacent uninvolved lung tissue had the highest T cell clonality, exceeding tumor. Longer survival (overall) was linked to higher T cell density in blood.

V gave up 2 bases and J gave up 2 bases; unmatched junction bases: 4. This CDR3 is built from 15 residues. The germline V gene has CDR1 MGHRA and CDR2 YSYEKL. Generated by immunoSEQ multiplex PCR, the TCRdb table keeps only in-frame clones and is missing some. The sample lists about 77,000 clones, 88% seen once, with 20% in the top ten. By share of the sample, this clone is medium-sized. No antigen is known for it. Sequencing was performed on peripheral blood, taken before any cancer treatment. The sequence derives from a woman between 40 and 69 years old with stage I squamous cell lung carcinoma. The chain uses TRBV4-1 and TRBJ1-1; 8 bases align to TRBD1. The CDR3 nucleotides are TGCGCCAGCAGCCAACGGACAGGGTCAAACACTGAAGCTTTCTTT. Amino acid sequence: CASSQRTGSNTEAFF.